The rows below give T cell receptor beta chains drawn from one sample of a study of blood T cell repertoires in COVID-19. Some clones are missing from TCRdb's copy, which holds only in-frame ones; the method was immunoSEQ multiplex PCR. The data show around 99,000 clones, approximately 85% seen once. The specimen was peripheral blood. The receptors derive from a woman over 75 with active or convalescent COVID-19. Each CDR3 is given with its conserved first and last residue. A D gene is named only where the DNA matches it firmly. Clone size is stated in some rows and not others, as once, few, many or a class when expanded.

>.|TRBD2|TRBJ2-2|TRBV5-6
TGTGCCAGCAGCTTGAGGCTAGCGGGATACACCGGGGAGCTGTTTTTT
CASSLRLAGYTGELFF
>few|.|TRBJ2-5|TRBV18
TGTGCCAGCTCACCTTATAGCGAGCCATTCCAAGAGACCCAGTACTTC
CASSPYSEPFQETQYF
>.|.|TRBJ1-1|TRBV28
TGTGCCAGCAGTCCCCCAACAGGGCTCGTTGTCACTGAAGCTTTCTTT
CASSPPTGLVVTEAFF
>.|.|TRBJ2-7|TRBV5-6
TGTGCCAGCAGCTTGGGCCGAACCCCAGCGGACTTC
CASSLGRTPADF
>.|.|TRBJ1-4|TRBV3-1/TRBV3-2
TGTGCCAGCAGCCACGGAGGGCTAGGGGAAAAACTGTTTTTT
CASSHGGLGEKLFF
>.|.|TRBJ1-1|TRBV6-4
TGTGCCAGCAGTGTTAGTATGAACACTGAAGCTTTCTTT
CASSVSMNTEAFF
>.|.|TRBJ1-3|TRBV23-1
TGCGCCAGCAGTCATCGGGACAAGCAAGAAGGGGCCTCTGGAAACACCATATATTTT
CASSHRDKQEGASGNTIYF
>.|.|TRBJ1-1|TRBV27
TGTGCCAGCAGGGGCACAGTGAACAGTGAAGCTTTCTTT
CASRGTVNSEAFF
>.|TRBD2|TRBJ2-2|TRBV5-4
TGTGCCAGCAGCCCCGGGACTAGCGGGAGTTCCGGGGAGCTGTTTTTT
CASSPGTSGSSGELFF
>few|.|TRBJ2-3|TRBV5-1
TGCGCCAGCAGCTTGCCAGCTCAAACAGGGGATACGCAGTATTTT
CASSLPAQTGDTQYF
>.|.|TRBJ1-5|TRBV19
TGTGCCAGTAGTATTAATCTTCAGCCCCAGCATTTT
CASSINLQPQHF
>.|.|TRBJ1-3|TRBV11-2
TGTGCCAGCAGCTTAGGTGCACACCTCTCTGGAAACACCATATATTTT
CASSLGAHLSGNTIYF
>.|.|TRBJ2-3|TRBV18
TGTGCCAGCTCACCTATATCGGGGGATACGCAGTATTTT
CASSPISGDTQYF
>.|.|TRBJ1-5|TRBV7-2
TGTGCCAGCAGCAAGCCAGGGGTATTCAATCAGCCCCAGCATTTT
CASSKPGVFNQPQHF
>.|TRBD2|TRBJ2-2|TRBV7-3
TGTGCCAGCAGCTCTAGCGGGATAGGTACCGGGGAGCTGTTTTTT
CASSSSGIGTGELFF
>.|TRBD1|TRBJ1-1|TRBV11-3
TGTGCCAGCAGCGACGGACAGGGCGAGAACACTGAAGCTTTCTTT
CASSDGQGENTEAFF
>.|.|TRBJ1-5|TRBV2
TGTGCCAGCCGATCCTCGGTCAATCAGCCCCAGCATTTT
CASRSSVNQPQHF
>.|.|TRBJ1-6|TRBV25-1
.
CASSSSEPTYSPLHF
>.|TRBD2|TRBJ2-7|TRBV29-1
TGCAGCGTTTTCTCGGGAGGGAGCTCCTACGAGCAGTACTTC
CSVFSGGSSYEQYF
>many|.|TRBJ1-5|TRBV18
TGTGCCAGCTCACCACCGTCCAGGGATCATAGCAATCAGCCCCAGCATTTT
CASSPPSRDHSNQPQHF
>.|.|TRBJ2-5|TRBV6-6
TGTGCCAGCAGTCACTTCCGGGAGACCCAGTACTTC
CASSHFRETQYF
>.|.|TRBJ2-4|TRBV7-8
TGTGCCAGCAGCAAACTGGACACCGGCGCCAAAAACATTCAGTACTTC
CASSKLDTGAKNIQYF
>.|.|TRBJ1-2|TRBV6-5
TGTGCCACCAGAAGAGACACCTCTAACTATGGCTACACCTTC
CATRRDTSNYGYTF
>.|.|TRBJ2-7|TRBV5-4
TGTGCCAGCAGCTTGATATTAGCTTCTCCCTACGAGCAGTACTTC
CASSLILASPYEQYF
>.|TRBD1|TRBJ1-6|TRBV6-5
TGTGCCAGCAGGGACAGGCTTTATTCACCCCTCCACTTT
CASRDRLYSPLHF
>few|TRBD2|TRBJ2-7|TRBV6-5
TGTGCCAGCAGTTACTCGGGTGGCGGGAGGACTCACGAGCAGTACTTC
CASSYSGGGRTHEQYF
>.|.|TRBJ2-3|TRBV30
TGTGCCTGGAATCAGAGGGATACGCAGTATTTT
CAWNQRDTQYF
>.|TRBD1|TRBJ2-7|TRBV28
TGTGCCAGCAGACCGGGACAGTCCTACGAGCAGTACTTC
CASRPGQSYEQYF
>.|TRBD2|TRBJ2-1|TRBV11-2
TGTGCCAGCAGCTTATCCCCGGCTAGCGGGAGAAGAGGGCAGTTCTTC
CASSLSPASGRRGQFF
>once|TRBD1|TRBJ2-7|TRBV15
TGTGCCACCAGCAGAGATCCCGGACAGGGGTTCGAGCAGTACTTC
CATSRDPGQGFEQYF
>few|TRBD2|TRBJ2-5|TRBV14
TGTGCCAGCAGCCGGCGGGAGAGCGAGACCCAGTACTTC
CASSRRESETQYF
>.|.|TRBJ2-3|TRBV10-3
TGTGCCGCTCAGGGAATGGGTAGCACAGATACGCAGTATTTT
CAAQGMGSTDTQYF
>.|TRBD2|TRBJ2-1|TRBV7-9
TGTGCCAGCCTCCCTAGCGGGATGGATAATGAGCAGTTCTTC
CASLPSGMDNEQFF
>.|TRBD1|TRBJ1-6|TRBV19
TGTGCCAGTAGTACCCCCGGGACAGGGGGCATCTCACCCCTCCACTTT
CASSTPGTGGISPLHF
>once|.|TRBJ2-2|TRBV11-2
TGTGCCAGCAGCTTAGAATCGGCCGGGGAGCTGTTTTTT
CASSLESAGELFF
>.|TRBD2|TRBJ2-3|TRBV6-5
TGTGCCAGCAGGTTGGCAGCGGGAGATCTAGATACGCAGTATTTT
CASRLAAGDLDTQYF
>.|TRBD2|TRBJ2-7|TRBV2
TGTGCCAGCAGTGCTCCGGGACTAGCGGGGCGGACCGAGCAGTACTTC
CASSAPGLAGRTEQYF
>.|.|TRBJ2-1|TRBV11-1
TGTGCCAGCAGCCAAACAGGGCCCTCTCGAGTCTTC
CASSQTGPSRVF
>.|TRBD2|TRBJ2-3|TRBV4-3
TGCGCCAGCAGCCAACCCCGACTAGCGGGAGGGACAGATACGCAGTATTTT
CASSQPRLAGGTDTQYF
>.|TRBD1|TRBJ2-7|TRBV10-3
TGTGCCATCAGTGAGTCAACAGGGGGGTACGAGCAGTACTTC
CAISESTGGYEQYF
>once|TRBD2|TRBJ2-1|TRBV7-2
TGTGCCAGCAGCTCCGGGGGGGGCTCGGATGAGCAGTTCTTC
CASSSGGGSDEQFF
>few|TRBD2|TRBJ2-5|TRBV4-2
TGTGCCAGCAGCCAAGATTACGGGACTAGCGGATTCCAAGAGACCCAGTACTTC
CASSQDYGTSGFQETQYF
>.|TRBD1|TRBJ2-7|TRBV5-1
TGTGCCAGCAGCACCGGACAGGGGGCTCGGGAGCAGTACTTC
CASSTGQGAREQYF